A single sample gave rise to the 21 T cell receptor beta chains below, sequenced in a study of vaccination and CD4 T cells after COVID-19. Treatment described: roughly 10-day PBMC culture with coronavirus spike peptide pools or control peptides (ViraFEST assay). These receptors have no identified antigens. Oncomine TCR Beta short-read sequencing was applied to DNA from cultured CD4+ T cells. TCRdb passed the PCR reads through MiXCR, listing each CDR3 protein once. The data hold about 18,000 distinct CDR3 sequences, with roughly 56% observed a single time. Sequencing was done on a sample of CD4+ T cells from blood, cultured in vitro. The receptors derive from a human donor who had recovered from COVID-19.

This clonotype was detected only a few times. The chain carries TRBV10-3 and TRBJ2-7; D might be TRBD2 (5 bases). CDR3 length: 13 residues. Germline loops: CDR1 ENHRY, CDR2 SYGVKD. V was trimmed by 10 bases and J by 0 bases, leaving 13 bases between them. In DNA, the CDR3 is TGTGCCACCGGGAACGATTTCTCCTACGAGCAGTACTTC. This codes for CATGNDFSYEQYF.

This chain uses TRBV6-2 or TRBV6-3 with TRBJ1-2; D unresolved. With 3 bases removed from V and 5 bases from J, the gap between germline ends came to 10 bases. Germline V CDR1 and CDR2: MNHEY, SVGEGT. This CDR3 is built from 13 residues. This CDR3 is CASSYGLLYGYTF. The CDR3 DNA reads TGTGCCAGCAGTTATGGCCTATTATATGGCTACACCTTC.

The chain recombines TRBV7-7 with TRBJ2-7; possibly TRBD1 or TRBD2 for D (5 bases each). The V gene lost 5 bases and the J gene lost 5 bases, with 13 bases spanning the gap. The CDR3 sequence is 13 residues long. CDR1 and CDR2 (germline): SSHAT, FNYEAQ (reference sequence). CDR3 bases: TGTGCCAGCAGCCTGGGACCCCCGAACGAGCAGTACTTC. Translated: CASSLGPPNEQYF.

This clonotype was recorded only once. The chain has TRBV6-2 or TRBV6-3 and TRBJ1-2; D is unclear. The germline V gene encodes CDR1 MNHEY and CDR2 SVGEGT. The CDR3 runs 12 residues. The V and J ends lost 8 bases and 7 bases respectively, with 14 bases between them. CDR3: CASRARQFGYTF. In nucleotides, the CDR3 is TGTGCCAGCCGCGCTCGGCAATTTGGCTACACCTTC.

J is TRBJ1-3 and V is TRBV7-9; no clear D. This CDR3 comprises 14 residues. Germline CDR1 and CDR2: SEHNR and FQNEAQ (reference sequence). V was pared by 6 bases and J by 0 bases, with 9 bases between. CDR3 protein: CASSSGYSGNTIYF. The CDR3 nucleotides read TGTGCCAGCAGTTCAGGTTACTCTGGAAACACCATATATTTT.

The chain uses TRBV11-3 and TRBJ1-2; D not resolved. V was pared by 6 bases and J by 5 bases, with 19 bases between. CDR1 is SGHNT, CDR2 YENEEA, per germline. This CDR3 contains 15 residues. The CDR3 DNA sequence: TGTGCCAGCAGTCTCACGGCGGGTTCCGGGTATGGCTACACCTTC. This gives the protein CASSLTAGSGYGYTF.

Written as DNA, the CDR3 is TGTGCCAGCAGAGAAGACAGGGCGAACACCGGGGAGCTGTTTTTT. Translated, it gives CASREDRANTGELFF. V and J are TRBV6-4 and TRBJ2-2, with 7 bases aligning to TRBD1. The CDR3 is 15 residues long. V lost 6 bases, J lost 0 bases, and 4 bases stayed unmatched. The germline V gene encodes CDR1 MRHNA and CDR2 SNTAGT.

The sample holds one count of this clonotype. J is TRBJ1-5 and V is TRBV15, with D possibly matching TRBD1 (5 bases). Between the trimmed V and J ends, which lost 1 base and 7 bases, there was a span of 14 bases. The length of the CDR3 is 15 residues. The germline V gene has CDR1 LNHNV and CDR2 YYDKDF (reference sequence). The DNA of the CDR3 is TGTGCCACCAGCAGAGTTGGGACCTTGGGACAGCCCCAGCATTTT. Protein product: CATSRVGTLGQPQHF.

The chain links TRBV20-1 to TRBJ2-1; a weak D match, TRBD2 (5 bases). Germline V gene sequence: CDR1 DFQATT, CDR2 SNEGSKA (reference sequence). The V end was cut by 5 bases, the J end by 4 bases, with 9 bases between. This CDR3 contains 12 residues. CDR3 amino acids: CSAPGVYNEQFF. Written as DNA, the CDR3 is TGCAGTGCTCCCGGGGTATACAATGAGCAGTTCTTC.

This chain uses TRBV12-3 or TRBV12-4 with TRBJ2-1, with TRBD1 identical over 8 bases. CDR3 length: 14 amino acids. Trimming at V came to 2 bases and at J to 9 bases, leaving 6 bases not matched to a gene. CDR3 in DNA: TGTGCCAGCAGTTTAAGCGACAGGGGATCTGAGCAGTTCTTC. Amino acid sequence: CASSLSDRGSEQFF.

CDR3 region: CSARVPPTGTDTQYF. The CDR3 nucleotides are TGCAGTGCTAGAGTCCCCCCGACAGGCACAGATACGCAGTATTTT. This sequence joins TRBV20-1 and TRBJ2-3; D might be TRBD1 (5 bases). V was pared by 1 base and J by 1 base, with 12 bases between. The CDR3 contains 15 residues. Looked up from germline, CDR1 is DFQATT and CDR2 is SNEGSKA (reference sequence).

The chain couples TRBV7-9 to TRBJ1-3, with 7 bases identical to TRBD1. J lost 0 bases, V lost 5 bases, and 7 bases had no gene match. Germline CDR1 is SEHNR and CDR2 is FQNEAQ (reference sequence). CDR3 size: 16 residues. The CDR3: CASSHTGDRSGNTIYF. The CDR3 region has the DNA TGTGCCAGCAGCCATACAGGGGACCGCTCTGGAAACACCATATATTTT.

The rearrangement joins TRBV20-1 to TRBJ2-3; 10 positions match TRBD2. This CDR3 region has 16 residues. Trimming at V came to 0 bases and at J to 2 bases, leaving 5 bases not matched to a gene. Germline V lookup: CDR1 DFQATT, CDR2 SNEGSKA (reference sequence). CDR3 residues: CSARDASGGSTDTQYF. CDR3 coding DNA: TGCAGTGCTAGAGATGCTAGCGGGGGCTCCACAGATACGCAGTATTTT.

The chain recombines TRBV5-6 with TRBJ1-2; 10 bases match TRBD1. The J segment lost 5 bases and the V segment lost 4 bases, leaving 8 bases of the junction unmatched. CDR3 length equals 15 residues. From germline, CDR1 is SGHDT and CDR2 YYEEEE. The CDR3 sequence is CASSVDRGPWYGYTF. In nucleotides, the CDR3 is TGTGCCAGCAGCGTCGACAGGGGGCCTTGGTATGGCTACACCTTC.

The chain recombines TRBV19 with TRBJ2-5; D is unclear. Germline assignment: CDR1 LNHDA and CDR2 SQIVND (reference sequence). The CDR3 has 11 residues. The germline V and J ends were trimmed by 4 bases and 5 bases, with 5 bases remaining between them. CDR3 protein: CASSTVETQYF. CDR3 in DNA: TGTGCCAGTAGTACGGTGGAGACCCAGTACTTC.

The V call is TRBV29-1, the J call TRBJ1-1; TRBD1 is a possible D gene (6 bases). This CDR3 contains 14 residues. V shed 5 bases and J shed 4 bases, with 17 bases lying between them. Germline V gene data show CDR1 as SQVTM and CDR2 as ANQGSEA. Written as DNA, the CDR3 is TGCAGCGTTCCCATGGGGGGCCGGGGCACTGAAGCTTTCTTT. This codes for CSVPMGGRGTEAFF.

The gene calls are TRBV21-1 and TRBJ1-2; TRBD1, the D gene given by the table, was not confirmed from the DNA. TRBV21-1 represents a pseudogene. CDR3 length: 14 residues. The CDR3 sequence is CASSQTGPGYGYTF. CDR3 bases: TGCGCCAGCAGCCAGACAGGGCCTGGGTATGGCTACACCTTC.

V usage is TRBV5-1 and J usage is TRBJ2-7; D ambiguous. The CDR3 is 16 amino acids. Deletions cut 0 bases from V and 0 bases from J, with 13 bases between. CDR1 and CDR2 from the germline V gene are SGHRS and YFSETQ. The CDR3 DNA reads TGCGCCAGCAGCTTGGGAGGAGCAGGAGTCTCCTACGAGCAGTACTTC. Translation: CASSLGGAGVSYEQYF. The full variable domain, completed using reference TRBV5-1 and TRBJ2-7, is KAGVTQTPRYLIKTRGQQVTLSCSPISGHRSVSWYQQTPGQGLQFLFEYFSETQRNKGNFPGRFSGRQFSNSRSEMNVSTLELGDSALYLCASSLGGAGVSYEQYFGPGTRLTVT.

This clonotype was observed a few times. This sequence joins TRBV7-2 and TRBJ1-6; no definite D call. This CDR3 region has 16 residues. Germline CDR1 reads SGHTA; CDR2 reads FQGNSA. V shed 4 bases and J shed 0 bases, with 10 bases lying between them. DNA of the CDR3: TGTGCCAGCAGCTCCGCAGTAGGCTCCTATAATTCACCCCTCCACTTT. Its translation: CASSSAVGSYNSPLHF.

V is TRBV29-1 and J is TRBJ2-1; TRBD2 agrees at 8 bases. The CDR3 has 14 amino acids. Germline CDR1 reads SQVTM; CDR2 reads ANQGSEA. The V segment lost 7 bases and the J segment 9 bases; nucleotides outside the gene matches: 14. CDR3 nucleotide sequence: TGCAGCGGCCGAGCGGGAGTCGGGTCCGGTGAGCAGTTCTTC. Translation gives CSGRAGVGSGEQFF.

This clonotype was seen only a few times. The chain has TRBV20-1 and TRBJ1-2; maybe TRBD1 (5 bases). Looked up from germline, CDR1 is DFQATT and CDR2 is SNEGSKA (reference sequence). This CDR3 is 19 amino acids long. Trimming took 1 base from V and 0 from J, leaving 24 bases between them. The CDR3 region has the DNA TGCAGTGCTAGAGTGGTCTTTACGGACACAGGAGGGCCTAACTATGGCTACACCTTC. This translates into CSARVVFTDTGGPNYGYTF.